What follows describes a single T cell receptor beta chain. V lost 5 bases and J 5 bases, leaving 10 bases between the germline ends. CDR1 SGHTA and CDR2 FQGTGA come from the germline V gene. This CDR3 contains 13 residues. This entry comes from a study of shared clonotypes between healthy human individuals. Clones were sequenced by immunoSEQ multiplex PCR, and TCRdb holds only the in-frame ones, with some missing. The profile shows millions of clones, around 95% of them singletons. This receptor was taken from a man aged 18 to 35 in good health. The chain recombines TRBV7-3 with TRBJ1-5; no reliable D call. The material sequenced was naive CD4+ T cells sorted from blood. Sample subset: CD45RA+ positively selected. For the CDR3, the DNA is TGTGCCAGCAGCCCTACACCGGATCAGCCCCAGCATTTT. Its protein product is CASSPTPDQPQHF.